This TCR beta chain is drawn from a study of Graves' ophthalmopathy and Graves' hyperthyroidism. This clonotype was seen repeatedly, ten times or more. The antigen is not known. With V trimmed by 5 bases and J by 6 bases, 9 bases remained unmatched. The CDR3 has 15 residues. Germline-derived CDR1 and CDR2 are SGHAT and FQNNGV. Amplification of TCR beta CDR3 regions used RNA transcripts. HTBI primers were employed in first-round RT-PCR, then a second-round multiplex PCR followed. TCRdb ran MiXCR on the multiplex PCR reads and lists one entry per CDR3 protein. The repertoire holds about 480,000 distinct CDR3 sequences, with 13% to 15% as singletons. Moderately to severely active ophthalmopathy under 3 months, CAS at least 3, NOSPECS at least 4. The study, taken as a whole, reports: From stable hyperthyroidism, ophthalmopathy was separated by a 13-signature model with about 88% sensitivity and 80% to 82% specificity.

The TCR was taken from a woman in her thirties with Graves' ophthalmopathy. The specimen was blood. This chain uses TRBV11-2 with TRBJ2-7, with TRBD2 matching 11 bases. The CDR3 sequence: CASSVQLAGVAEQYF. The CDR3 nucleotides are TGTGCCAGCAGCGTCCAACTAGCGGGAGTAGCCGAGCAGTACTTC.